Presented here are 3 T cell receptor beta chains from one specimen sequenced in a study of T cell changes during pregnancy in multiple sclerosis. TCRdb's table, derived via immunoSEQ multiplex PCR, lists solely in-frame clones and lacks some. The profile shows roughly 15,000 clones, about four fifths of them singletons. This specimen was CD8+ T cells from peripheral blood mononuclear cells, taken in the third trimester of pregnancy. The receptors originated from a female donor in good health, enrolled as a control in a pregnancy study.

V and J are TRBV4-1 and TRBJ2-7, with D maybe TRBD1 (6 bases). V lost 3 bases, J lost 2 bases, and 8 bases lay in between. CDR3 length: 13 residues. CDR1 MGHRA and CDR2 YSYEKL come from the germline V gene. CDR3 residues: CASSQDRTYEQYF. DNA of the CDR3: TGCGCCAGCAGCCAGGACAGAACCTACGAGCAGTACTTC.

This clone was recorded a few times. The V and J genes are TRBV6-1 and TRBJ2-7; TRBD2 matches at 9 bases. This CDR3 comprises 14 residues. Germline V lookup: CDR1 MNHNS, CDR2 SASEGT. Trimming at V came to 6 bases and at J to 2 bases, leaving 5 bases not matched to a gene. CDR3 sequence (DNA): TGTGCCAGCAGCCCCGGCGGGGGGGCCTACGAGCAGTACTTC. Its protein product is CASSPGGGAYEQYF.

The chain employs TRBV27 and TRBJ2-1, with TRBD2 as a possible D gene (5 bases). The germline V gene has CDR1 MNHEY and CDR2 SMNVEV (reference sequence). V dropped 5 bases and J dropped 11 bases, with 13 bases sitting between them. This CDR3 is 12 amino acids long. CDR3 sequence (DNA): TGTGCCAGCAGTCCCTCCGGGGTGCAGCAGTTCTTC. It yields the protein CASSPSGVQQFF.